A single TCR beta chain is shown here with its context. J gave up 3 bases and V 4 bases, and 9 bases lay outside the gene matches. CDR3 length: 15 residues. Germline V gene data show CDR1 as SGHNT and CDR2 as YYREEE (reference sequence). The sample belongs to a study of shared clonotypes between healthy human individuals. Study-wide background: Every donor yielded three CD4 naive, three CD4 memory, two CD8 naive and one CD8 memory plate.

The data were produced by immunoSEQ multiplex PCR, yet TCRdb's version contains in-frame clones alone and is incomplete. The sample includes about 1.5 million clones, around 97% seen only once; the top ten take approximately 1%. The CD4+ fraction was divided into a CD45RA+ naive subset and a CD45RA-negative memory subset. The chain is built from TRBV5-4 and TRBJ1-2, with 7 nucleotides matching TRBD1. Sequenced: naive CD4+ T cells sorted from blood. The subset here: CD45RA+ positively selected. This sequence was found in a man younger than 45 in good health. The CDR3 is CASSPGGFGYYGYTF. The CDR3 coding sequence is TGTGCCAGCAGCCCAGGGGGTTTCGGTTACTATGGCTACACCTTC.